At least ten counts were recorded for the clone carrying this T cell receptor beta chain. Its antigen is undetermined. Methods used by the authors: For papillary thyroid cancer, a distant-metastasis classifier was constructed from CDR3 differences observed across clinicopathological groups. TCRdb ran MiXCR on the PCR reads. TCRdb assigned the V and J calls; the authors' analysis was not used. Here the sample spans approximately 31,000 clones, 15% to 20% being singletons. Until they underwent thyroid surgery, no patient had received any treatment. Germline CDR1 and CDR2: WSHSY and SAAADI. Trimming removed 5 bases from V and 2 bases from J, with 9 bases in between. The CDR3 covers 13 residues. These data belong to a study of metastatic and nonmetastatic thyroid tumors. Study-level information: Both malignant and benign thyroid patients supplied peripheral blood and tumor or nodule tissue samples, across which the repertoires of these patients were then compared.

General study results and limits: Compared with benign nodules, malignant thyroid tumors were reported to have significantly higher TCR beta diversity in both blood and tumor.

The rearrangement links TRBV10-2 to TRBJ2-5, with D unclear. This receptor was taken from a female donor with papillary thyroid cancer or a benign thyroid nodule (not recorded which). Some clones in this sample may be carry-over from other donors' samples. What was sequenced was blood. The CDR3 DNA is TGCGCCAGCAGTCGCCAGCGACAAGAGACCCAGTACTTC. Translation: CASSRQRQETQYF.